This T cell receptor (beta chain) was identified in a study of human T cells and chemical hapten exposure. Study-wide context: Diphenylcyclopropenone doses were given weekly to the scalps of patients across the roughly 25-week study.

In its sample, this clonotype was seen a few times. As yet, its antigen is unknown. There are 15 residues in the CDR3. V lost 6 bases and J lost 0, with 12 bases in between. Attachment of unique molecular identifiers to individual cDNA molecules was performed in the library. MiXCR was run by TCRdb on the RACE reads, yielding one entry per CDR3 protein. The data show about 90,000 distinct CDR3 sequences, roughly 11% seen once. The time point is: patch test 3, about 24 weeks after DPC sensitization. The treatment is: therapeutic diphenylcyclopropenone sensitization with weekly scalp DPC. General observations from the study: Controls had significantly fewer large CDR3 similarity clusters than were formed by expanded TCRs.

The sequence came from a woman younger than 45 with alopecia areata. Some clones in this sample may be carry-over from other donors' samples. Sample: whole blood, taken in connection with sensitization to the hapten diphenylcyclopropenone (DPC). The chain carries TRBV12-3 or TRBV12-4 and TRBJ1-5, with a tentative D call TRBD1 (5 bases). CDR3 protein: CASRHGGASNQPQHF. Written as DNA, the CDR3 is TGTGCCAGCAGACACGGCGGGGCTAGCAATCAGCCCCAGCATTTT.